This TCR beta chain is from a study of T cells after yellow fever vaccination. Study-wide results and caveats: Subsequent to the booster, the majority of primary-vaccination clones reappeared (96% CD4, 88% CD8).

Concerning this clonotype itself: The target antigen is unknown.

Germline assignment: CDR1 LGHDT and CDR2 YNNKEL (reference sequence). V was cut by 5 bases and J by 6 bases, with 17 bases left in between. This CDR3 is 15 amino acids long. Using its own MiXCR run on the 5' RACE reads, TCRdb lists one record per CDR3 protein. Of 450,000 to 600,000 distinct CDR3 sequences listed, around 16% are singletons. The material was PBMCs, obtained about 5 days after the first yellow fever vaccination. This sequence was found in a man younger than 35 who received the YFV17D yellow fever vaccine. The rearrangement links TRBV3-1 to TRBJ2-1; D gene unclear. CDR3 sequence reads: CASSYRILSGNEQFF. The CDR3 DNA reads as TGTGCCAGCAGCTACCGGATCCTATCGGGCAATGAGCAGTTCTTC.